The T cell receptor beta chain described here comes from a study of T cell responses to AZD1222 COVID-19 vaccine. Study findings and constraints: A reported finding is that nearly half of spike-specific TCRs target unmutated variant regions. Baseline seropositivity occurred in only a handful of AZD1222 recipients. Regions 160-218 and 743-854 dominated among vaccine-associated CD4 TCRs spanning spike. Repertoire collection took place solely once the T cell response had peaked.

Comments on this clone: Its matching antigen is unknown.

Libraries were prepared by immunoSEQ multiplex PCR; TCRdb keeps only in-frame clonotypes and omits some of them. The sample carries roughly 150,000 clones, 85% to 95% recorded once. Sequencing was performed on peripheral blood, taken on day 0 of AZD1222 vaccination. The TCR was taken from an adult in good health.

In DNA form, the CDR3 reads TGTGCCAGCTCACCGGGGATACTTGGTATTCTTGGCTACACCTTC. Encoded protein: CASSPGILGILGYTF. The rearrangement joins TRBV18 to TRBJ1-2; D not certain. Germline CDR1 reads KGHSH; CDR2 reads LQKENI. Trimming stripped 3 bases from V and 7 bases from J, with 18 bases between. CDR3 length equals 15 residues.